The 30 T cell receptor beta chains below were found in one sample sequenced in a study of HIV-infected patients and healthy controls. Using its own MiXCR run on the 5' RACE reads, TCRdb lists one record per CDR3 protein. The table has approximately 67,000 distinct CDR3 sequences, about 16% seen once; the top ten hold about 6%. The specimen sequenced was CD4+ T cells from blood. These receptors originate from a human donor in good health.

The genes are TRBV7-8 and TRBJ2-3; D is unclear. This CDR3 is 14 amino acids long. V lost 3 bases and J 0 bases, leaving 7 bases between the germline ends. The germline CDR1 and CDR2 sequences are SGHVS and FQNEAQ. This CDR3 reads CASSLGWSTDTQYF. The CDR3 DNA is TGTGCCAGCAGCTTGGGGTGGAGCACAGATACGCAGTATTTT.

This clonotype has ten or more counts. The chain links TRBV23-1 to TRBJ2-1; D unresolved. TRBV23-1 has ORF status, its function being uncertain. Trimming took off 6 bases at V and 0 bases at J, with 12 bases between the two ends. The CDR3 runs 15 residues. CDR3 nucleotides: TGCGCCAGCAGCCCGCTAGTGAGCTCCTACAATGAGCAGTTCTTC. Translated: CASSPLVSSYNEQFF.

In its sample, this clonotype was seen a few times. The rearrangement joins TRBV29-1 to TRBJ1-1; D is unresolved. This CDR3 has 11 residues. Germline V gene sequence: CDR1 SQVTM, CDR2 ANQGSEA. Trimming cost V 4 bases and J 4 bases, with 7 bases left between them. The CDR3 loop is CSVVVRTEAFF. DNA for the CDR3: TGCAGCGTTGTTGTGCGCACTGAAGCTTTCTTT.

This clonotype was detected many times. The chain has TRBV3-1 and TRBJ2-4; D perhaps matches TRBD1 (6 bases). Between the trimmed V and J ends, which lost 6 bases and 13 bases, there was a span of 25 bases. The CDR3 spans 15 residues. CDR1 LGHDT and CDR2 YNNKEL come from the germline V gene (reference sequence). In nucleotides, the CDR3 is TGTGCCAGCAGTCTCAAGCCCCTGACAGGAACGGTCCAGTACTTC. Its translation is CASSLKPLTGTVQYF. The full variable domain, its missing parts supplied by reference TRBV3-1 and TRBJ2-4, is DTAVSQTPKYLVTQMGNDKSIKCEQNLGHDTMYWYKQDSKKFLKIMFSYNNKELIINETVPNRFSPKSPDKAHLNLHINSLELGDSAVYFCASSLKPLTGTVQYFGAGTRLSVL.

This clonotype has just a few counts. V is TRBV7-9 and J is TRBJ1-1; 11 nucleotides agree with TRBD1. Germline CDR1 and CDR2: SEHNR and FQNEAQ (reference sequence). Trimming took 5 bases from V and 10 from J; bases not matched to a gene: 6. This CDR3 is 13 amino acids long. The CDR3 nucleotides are TGTGCCAGCAGCGGACAGGGGGCGCGGGGAGCTTTCTTT. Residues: CASSGQGARGAFF.

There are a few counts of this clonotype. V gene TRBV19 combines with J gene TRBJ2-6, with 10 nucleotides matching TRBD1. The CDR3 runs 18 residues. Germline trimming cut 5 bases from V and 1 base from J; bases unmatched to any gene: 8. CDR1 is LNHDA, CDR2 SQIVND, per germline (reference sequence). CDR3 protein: CASSPQDRGTSGANVLTF. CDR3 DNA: TGTGCCAGTAGTCCCCAGGACAGGGGGACTTCTGGGGCCAACGTCCTGACTTTC.

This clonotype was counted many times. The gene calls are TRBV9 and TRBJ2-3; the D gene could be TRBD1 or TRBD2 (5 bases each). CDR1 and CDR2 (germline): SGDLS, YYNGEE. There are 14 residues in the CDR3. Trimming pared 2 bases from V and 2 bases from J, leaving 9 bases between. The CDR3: CASSVLGTTDTQYF. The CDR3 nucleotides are TGTGCCAGCAGCGTGCTTGGGACCACAGATACGCAGTATTTT.

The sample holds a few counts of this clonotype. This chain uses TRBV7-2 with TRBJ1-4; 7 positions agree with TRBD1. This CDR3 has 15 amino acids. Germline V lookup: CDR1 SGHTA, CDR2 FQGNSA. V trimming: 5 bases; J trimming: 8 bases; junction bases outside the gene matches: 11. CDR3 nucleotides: TGTGCCAGCAGCCAGGTCAGGGGGACGTACGAAAAACTGTTTTTT. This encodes CASSQVRGTYEKLFF.

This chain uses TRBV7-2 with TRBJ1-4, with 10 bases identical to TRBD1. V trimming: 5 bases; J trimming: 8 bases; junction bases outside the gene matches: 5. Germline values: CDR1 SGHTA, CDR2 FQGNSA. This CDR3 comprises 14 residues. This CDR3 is CASSRQGAIEKLFF. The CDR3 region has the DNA TGTGCCAGCAGCCGACAGGGGGCTATAGAAAAACTGTTTTTT.

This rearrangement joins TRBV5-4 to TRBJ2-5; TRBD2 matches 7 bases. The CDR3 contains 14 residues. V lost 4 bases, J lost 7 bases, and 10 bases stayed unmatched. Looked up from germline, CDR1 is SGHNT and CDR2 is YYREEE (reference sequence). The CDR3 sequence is CASSERDRGATQYF. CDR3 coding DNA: TGTGCCAGCAGCGAGCGGGACCGAGGGGCGACCCAGTACTTC.

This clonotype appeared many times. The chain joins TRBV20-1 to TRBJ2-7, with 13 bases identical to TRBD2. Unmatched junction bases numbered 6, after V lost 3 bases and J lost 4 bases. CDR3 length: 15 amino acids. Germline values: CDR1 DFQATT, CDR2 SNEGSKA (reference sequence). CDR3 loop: CSASKGTSGVYEQYF. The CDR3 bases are TGCAGTGCTAGCAAGGGGACTAGCGGGGTTTACGAGCAGTACTTC.

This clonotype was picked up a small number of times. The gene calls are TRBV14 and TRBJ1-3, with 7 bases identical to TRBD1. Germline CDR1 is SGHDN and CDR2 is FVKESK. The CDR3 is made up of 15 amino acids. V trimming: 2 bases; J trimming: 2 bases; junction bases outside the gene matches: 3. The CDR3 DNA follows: TGTGCCAGCAGCCAAAAGCAGGGGGCTGGAAACACCATATATTTT. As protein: CASSQKQGAGNTIYF.

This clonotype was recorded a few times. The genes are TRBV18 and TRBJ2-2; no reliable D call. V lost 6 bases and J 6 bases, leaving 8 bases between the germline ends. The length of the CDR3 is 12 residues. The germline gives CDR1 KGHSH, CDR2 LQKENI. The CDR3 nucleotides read TGTGCCAGCTCCCGAGACCCCGGGGAGCTGTTTTTT. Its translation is CASSRDPGELFF.

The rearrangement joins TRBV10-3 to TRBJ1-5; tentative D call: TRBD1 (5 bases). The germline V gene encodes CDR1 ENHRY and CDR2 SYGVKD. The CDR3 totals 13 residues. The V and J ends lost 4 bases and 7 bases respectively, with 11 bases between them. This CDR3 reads CAISAGGGQPQHF. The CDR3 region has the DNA TGTGCCATCAGTGCCGGGGGAGGGCAGCCCCAGCATTTT.

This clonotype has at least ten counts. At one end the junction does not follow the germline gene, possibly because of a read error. The CDR3 bases are TGTGCTAGCAGCTTAGCGGAAACAGATACGCAGTATTTT. Residues: CASSLAETDTQYF. The chain carries TRBV7-7 and TRBJ2-3, with D perhaps matching TRBD2 (6 bases). Germline CDR1 is SSHAT and CDR2 is FNYEAQ (reference sequence). This CDR3 contains 13 residues.

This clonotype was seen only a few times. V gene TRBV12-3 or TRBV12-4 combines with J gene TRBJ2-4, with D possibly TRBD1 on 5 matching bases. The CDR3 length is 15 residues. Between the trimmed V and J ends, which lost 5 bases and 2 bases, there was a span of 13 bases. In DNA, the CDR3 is TGTGCCAGCAGTACCCGACAGAGGTCCAAAAACATTCAGTACTTC. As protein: CASSTRQRSKNIQYF.

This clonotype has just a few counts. The chain's CDR3 is CATSRYGVGGNQPQHF. For the CDR3, the DNA is TGTGCCACCAGCCGCTACGGGGTCGGCGGCAATCAGCCCCAGCATTTT. The chain has TRBV15 and TRBJ1-5; D is unclear. The V gene lost 5 bases and the J gene lost 2 bases, with 16 bases spanning the gap. CDR1 and CDR2 from the germline V gene are LNHNV and YYDKDF (reference sequence). The CDR3 consists of 16 residues.

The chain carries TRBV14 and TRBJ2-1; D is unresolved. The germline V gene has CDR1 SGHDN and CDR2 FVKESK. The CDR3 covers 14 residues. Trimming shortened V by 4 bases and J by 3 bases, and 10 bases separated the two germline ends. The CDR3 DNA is TGTGCCAGCAGCCCAGACTTCATCTACAATGAGCAGTTCTTC. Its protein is CASSPDFIYNEQFF. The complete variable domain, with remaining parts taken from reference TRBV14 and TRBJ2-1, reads EAGVTQFPSHSVIEKGQTVTLRCDPISGHDNLYWYRRVMGKEIKFLLHFVKESKQDESGMPNNRFLAERTGGTYSTLKVQPAELEDSGVYFCASSPDFIYNEQFFGPGTRLTVL.

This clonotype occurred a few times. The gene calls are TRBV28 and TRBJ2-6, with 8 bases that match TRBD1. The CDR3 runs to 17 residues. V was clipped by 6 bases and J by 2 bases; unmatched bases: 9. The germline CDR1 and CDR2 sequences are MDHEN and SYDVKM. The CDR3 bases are TGTGCCAGCAGGTCCCAGGGGGCCGACGCTGGGGCCAACGTCCTGACTTTC. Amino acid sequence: CASRSQGADAGANVLTF.

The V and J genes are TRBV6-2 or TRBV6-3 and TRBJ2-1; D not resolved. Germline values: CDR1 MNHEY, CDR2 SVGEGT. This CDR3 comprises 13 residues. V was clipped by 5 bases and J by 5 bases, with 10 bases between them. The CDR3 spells CASSTTGNNEQFF. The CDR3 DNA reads TGTGCCAGCAGTACTACTGGAAACAATGAGCAGTTCTTC.

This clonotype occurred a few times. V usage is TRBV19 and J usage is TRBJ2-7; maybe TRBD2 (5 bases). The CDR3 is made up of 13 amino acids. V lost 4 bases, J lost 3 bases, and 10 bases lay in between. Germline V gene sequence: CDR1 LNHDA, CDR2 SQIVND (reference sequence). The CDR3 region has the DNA TGTGCCAGTAGTAGGGCCCGGGACTACGAGCAGTACTTC. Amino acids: CASSRARDYEQYF. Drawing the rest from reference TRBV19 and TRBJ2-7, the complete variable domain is DGGITQSPKYLFRKEGQNVTLSCEQNLNHDAMYWYRQDPGQGLRLIYYSQIVNDFQKGDIAEGYSVSREKKESFPLTVTSAQKNPTAFYLCASSRARDYEQYFGPGTRLTVT.

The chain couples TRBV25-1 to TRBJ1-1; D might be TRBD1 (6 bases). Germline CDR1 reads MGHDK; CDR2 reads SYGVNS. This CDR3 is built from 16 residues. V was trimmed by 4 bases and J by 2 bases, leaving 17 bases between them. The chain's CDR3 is CASSGYRDKINTEAFF. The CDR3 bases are TGTGCCAGCAGTGGATACCGGGACAAGATAAACACTGAAGCTTTCTTT.

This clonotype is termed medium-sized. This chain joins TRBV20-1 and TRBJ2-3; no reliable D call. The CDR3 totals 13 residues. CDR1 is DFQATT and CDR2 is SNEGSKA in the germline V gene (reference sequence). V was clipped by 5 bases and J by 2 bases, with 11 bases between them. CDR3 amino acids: CSAPTRTTDTQYF. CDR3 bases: TGCAGTGCTCCGACTCGGACCACAGATACGCAGTATTTT.

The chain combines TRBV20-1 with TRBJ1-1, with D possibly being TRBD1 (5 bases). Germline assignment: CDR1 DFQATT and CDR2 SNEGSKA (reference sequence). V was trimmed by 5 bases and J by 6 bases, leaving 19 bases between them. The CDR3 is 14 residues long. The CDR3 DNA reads TGCAGTGCTCCCCGGCCGGGGCCTCGGGCTGAAGCTTTCTTT. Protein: CSAPRPGPRAEAFF.

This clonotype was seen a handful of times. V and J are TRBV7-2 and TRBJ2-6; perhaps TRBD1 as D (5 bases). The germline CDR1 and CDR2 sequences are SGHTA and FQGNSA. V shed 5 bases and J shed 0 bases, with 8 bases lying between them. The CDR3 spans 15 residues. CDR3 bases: TGTGCCAGCAGCACACAGGCCTCTGGGGCCAACGTCCTGACTTTC. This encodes CASSTQASGANVLTF.

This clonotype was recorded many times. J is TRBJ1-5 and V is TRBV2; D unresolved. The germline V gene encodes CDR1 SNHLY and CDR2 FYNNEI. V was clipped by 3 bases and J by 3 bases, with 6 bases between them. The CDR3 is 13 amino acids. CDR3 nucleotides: TGTGCCAGCAGTGAGTACTACAATCAGCCCCAGCATTTT. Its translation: CASSEYYNQPQHF.

The CDR3 bases are TGCAGTGCTAGAGATTATTCGGGACAGGACGAAAAACTGTTTTTT. This translates into CSARDYSGQDEKLFF. This chain joins TRBV20-1 and TRBJ1-4; 8 positions agree with TRBD1. From germline, CDR1 is DFQATT and CDR2 SNEGSKA (reference sequence). V trimming: 0 bases; J trimming: 8 bases; junction bases outside the gene matches: 8. CDR3 length equals 15 residues.

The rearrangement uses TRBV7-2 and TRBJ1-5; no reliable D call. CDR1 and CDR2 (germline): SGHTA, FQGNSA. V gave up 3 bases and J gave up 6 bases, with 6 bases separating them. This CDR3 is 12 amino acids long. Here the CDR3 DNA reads TGTGCCAGCAGCTTCTCGACTCAGCCCCAGCATTTT. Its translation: CASSFSTQPQHF.

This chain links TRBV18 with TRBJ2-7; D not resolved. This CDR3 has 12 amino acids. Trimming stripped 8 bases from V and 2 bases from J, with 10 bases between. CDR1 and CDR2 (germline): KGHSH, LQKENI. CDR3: CASAQGAYEQYF. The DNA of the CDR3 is TGTGCCAGCGCGCAAGGCGCCTACGAGCAGTACTTC.

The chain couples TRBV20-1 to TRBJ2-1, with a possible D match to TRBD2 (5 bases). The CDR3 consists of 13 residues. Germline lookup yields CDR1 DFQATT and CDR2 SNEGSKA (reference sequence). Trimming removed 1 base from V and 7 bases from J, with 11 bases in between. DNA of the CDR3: TGCAGTGCTAGAGTCGGGGTTAGGAATGAGCAGTTCTTC. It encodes CSARVGVRNEQFF.